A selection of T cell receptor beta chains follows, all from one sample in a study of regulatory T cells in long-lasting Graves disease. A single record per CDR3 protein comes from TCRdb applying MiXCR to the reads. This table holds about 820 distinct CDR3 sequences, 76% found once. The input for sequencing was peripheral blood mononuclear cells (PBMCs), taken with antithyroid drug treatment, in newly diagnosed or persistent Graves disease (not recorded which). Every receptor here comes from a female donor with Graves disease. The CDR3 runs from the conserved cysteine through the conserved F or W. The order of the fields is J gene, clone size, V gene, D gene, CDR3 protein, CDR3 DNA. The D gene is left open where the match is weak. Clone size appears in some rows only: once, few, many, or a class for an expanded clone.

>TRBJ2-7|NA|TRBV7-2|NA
CASSFSSYYEQYF
TGTGCCAGCAGCTTCTCCAGCTACTACGAGCAGTACTTC
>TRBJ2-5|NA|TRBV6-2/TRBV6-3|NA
CASSYVPDRVQETQYF
TGTGCCAGCAGTTACGTTCCAGACAGAGTCCAAGAGACCCAGTACTTC
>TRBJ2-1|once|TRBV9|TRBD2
CASSVAASGSGDEQFF
TGTGCCAGCAGCGTTGCGGCTAGCGGGAGTGGCGATGAGCAGTTCTTC
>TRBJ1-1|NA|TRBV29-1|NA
CSVREGETEAFF
TGCAGCGTTCGAGAGGGTGAAACTGAAGCTTTCTTT
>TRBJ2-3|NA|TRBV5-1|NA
CASSTRLVGTDTQYF
TGCGCCAGCAGCACACGCCTAGTAGGGACAGATACGCAGTATTTT
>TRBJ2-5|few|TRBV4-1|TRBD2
CASSQDGGLAGGQETQYF
TGCGCCAGCAGCCAAGATGGCGGACTAGCGGGGGGCCAAGAGACCCAGTACTTC
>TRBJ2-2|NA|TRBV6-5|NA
CASSRRRNTGELFF
TGTGCCAGCAGCCGTCGAAGGAACACCGGGGAGCTGTTTTTT
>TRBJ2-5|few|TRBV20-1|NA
CSARDRYGVGLTETQYF
TGCAGTGCTAGAGATCGTTATGGGGTCGGGCTAACGGAGACCCAGTACTTC
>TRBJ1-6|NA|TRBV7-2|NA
CASSPTGATNSPLHF
TGTGCCAGCAGCCCGACGGGGGCGACTAATTCACCCCTCCACTTT
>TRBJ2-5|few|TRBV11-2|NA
CASSLDPGWETQYF
TGTGCCAGCAGCTTAGATCCAGGGTGGGAGACCCAGTACTTC
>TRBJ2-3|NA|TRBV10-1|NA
CASSEVLDTQYF
TGCGCCAGCAGTGAGGTACTAGATACGCAGTATTTT
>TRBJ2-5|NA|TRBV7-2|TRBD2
CASSLASSGGARVETQYF
TGTGCCAGCAGCTTAGCTTCTAGCGGGGGGGCGCGTGTAGAGACCCAGTACTTC
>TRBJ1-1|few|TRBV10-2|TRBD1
CASRTGVHTEAFF
TGCGCCAGTAGAACAGGGGTTCACACTGAAGCTTTCTTT
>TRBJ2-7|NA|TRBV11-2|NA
CASSFWGREEQYF
TGTGCCAGCAGCTTTTGGGGTAGGGAAGAGCAGTACTTC
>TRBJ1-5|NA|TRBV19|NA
CASSIGQSNQPQHF
TGTGCCAGTAGTATAGGGCAGAGCAATCAGCCCCAGCATTTT
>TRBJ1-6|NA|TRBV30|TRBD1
CAWSVQQGNSPLHF
TGTGCCTGGAGTGTACAACAGGGGAATTCACCCCTCCACTTT
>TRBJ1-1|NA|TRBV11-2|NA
CASSPGTVVEAFF
TGTGCCAGCAGCCCGGGGACGGTGGTTGAAGCTTTCTTT
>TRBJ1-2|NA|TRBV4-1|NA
CASSQDPGSLYGYTF
TGCGCCAGCAGCCAAGATCCGGGGTCCCTCTATGGCTACACCTTC
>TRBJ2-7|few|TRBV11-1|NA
CASSLDRPLKQYF
TGTGCCAGCAGCTTAGATAGGCCACTCAAGCAGTACTTC
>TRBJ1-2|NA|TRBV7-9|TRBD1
CASSFGTVSGYTF
TGTGCCAGCAGCTTTGGGACAGTGTCTGGCTACACCTTC
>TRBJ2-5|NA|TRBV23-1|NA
CASSQSVRETQYF
TGCGCCAGCAGTCAATCAGTAAGAGAGACCCAGTACTTC
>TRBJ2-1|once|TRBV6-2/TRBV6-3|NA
CASSYGGNLEQFF
TGTGCCAGCAGTTACGGCGGCAACTTGGAGCAGTTCTTC
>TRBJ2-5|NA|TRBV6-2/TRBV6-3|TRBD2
CASSYSGRGLAKTQYF
TGTGCCAGCAGTTATAGCGGGAGAGGGCTTGCGAAGACCCAGTACTTC
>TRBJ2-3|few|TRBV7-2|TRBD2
CASSLWGEGTDTQYF
TGTGCCAGCAGCTTGTGGGGGGAGGGGACAGATACGCAGTATTTT
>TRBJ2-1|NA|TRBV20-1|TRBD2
CSARTSGHSYNEQFF
TGCAGTGCTAGGACTAGCGGACACTCCTACAATGAGCAGTTCTTC
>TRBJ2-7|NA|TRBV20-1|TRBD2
CSARVGGAGEQYF
TGCAGTGCTAGAGTGGGCGGAGCGGGGGAGCAGTACTTC
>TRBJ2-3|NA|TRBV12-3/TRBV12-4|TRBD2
CASSLNSGLTDTQYF
TGTGCCAGCAGTTTGAATAGCGGGCTCACAGATACGCAGTATTTT
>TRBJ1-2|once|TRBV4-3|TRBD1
CASSQEGGQLYGYTF
TGCGCCAGCAGCCAAGAAGGGGGACAGCTCTATGGCTACACCTTC
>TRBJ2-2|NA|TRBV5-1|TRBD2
CASSPLSGGATTGELFF
TGCGCCAGCAGTCCCTTAAGCGGGGGGGCCACCACCGGGGAGCTGTTTTTT
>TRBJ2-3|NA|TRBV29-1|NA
CSVVDDTQYF
TGCAGCGTTGTCGACGATACGCAGTATTTT
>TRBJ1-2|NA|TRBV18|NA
CASSPGPLYGYTF
TGTGCCAGCTCACCGGGCCCGCTCTATGGCTACACCTTC
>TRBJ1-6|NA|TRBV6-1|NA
CASNPGWWDSPLHF
TGTGCCAGCAACCCAGGATGGTGGGACTCACCCCTCCACTTT
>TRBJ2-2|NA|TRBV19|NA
CASREQGNTGELFF
TGTGCCAGTAGGGAACAGGGAAACACCGGGGAGCTGTTTTTT
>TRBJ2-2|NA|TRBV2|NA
CASSPDDYTGELFF
TGTGCCAGCAGTCCGGACGACTACACCGGGGAGCTGTTTTTT
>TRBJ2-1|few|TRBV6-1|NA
CASSAHGGYNEQFF
TGTGCCAGCAGTGCCCATGGCGGGTACAATGAGCAGTTCTTC
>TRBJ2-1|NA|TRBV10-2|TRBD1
CASSEQGDYNEQFF
TGCGCCAGCAGTGAACAGGGGGACTACAATGAGCAGTTCTTC
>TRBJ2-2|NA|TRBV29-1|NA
CSVDGGQTTGELFF
TGCAGCGTTGACGGGGGACAAACCACCGGGGAGCTGTTTTTT
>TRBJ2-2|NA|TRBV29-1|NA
CSVEAGATGELFF
TGCAGCGTTGAGGCCGGAGCTACCGGGGAGCTGTTTTTT
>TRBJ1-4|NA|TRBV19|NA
CASKREANEKLFF
TGTGCCAGTAAACGGGAGGCGAATGAAAAACTGTTTTTT
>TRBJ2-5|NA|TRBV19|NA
CASSMSQKETQYF
TGTGCCAGTAGTATGAGCCAGAAAGAGACCCAGTACTTC
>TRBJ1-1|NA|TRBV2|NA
CASSMTDLNTEAFF
TGTGCCAGCAGCATGACAGACCTGAACACTGAAGCTTTCTTT
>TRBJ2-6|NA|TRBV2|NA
CASSPSRVSGANVLTF
TGTGCCAGCAGTCCGAGCAGGGTATCTGGGGCCAACGTCCTGACTTTC
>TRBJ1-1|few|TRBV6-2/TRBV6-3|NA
CASRGRNTEAFF
TGTGCCAGCAGAGGTCGGAACACTGAAGCTTTCTTT
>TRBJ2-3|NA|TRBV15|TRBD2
CATSRSRQWGLGIPTDTQYF
TGTGCCACCAGCAGAAGTCGACAATGGGGACTAGGGATCCCCACAGATACGCAGTATTTT
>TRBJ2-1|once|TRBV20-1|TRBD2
CSASKGTRSNEQFF
TGCAGTGCTAGTAAAGGGACTAGAAGTAATGAGCAGTTCTTC
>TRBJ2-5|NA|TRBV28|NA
CASKKQETQYF
TGTGCCAGCAAAAAACAAGAGACCCAGTACTTC
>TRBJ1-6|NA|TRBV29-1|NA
CRRDPQRVNSPLHF
TGCAGACGAGACCCCCAGCGAGTTAATTCACCCCTCCACTTT
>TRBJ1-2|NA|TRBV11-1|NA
CASSLVGGDYGYTF
TGTGCCAGCAGCTTAGTAGGGGGAGACTATGGCTACACCTTC
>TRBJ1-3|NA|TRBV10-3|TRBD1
CAIAGQANTIYF
TGTGCCATTGCGGGACAGGCAAACACCATATATTTT
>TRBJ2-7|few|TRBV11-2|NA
CASTPMGQFYEQYF
TGTGCCAGCACCCCCATGGGGCAGTTCTACGAGCAGTACTTC
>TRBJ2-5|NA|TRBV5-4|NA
CASSLEAGMVETQYF
TGTGCCAGCAGCTTGGAGGCAGGGATGGTTGAGACCCAGTACTTC
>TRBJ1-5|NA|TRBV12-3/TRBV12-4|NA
CASSHSNQPQHF
TGTGCCAGCAGTCATAGCAATCAGCCCCAGCATTTT
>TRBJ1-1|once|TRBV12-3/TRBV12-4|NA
CASSSGWTEAFF
TGTGCCAGCAGTTCAGGATGGACTGAAGCTTTCTTT
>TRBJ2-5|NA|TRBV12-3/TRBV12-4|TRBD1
CASSQTRGETQYF
TGTGCCAGCAGTCAGACCAGGGGGGAGACCCAGTACTTC
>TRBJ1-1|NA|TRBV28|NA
CASSLTSSTEAFF
TGTGCCAGCAGTTTAACGTCCTCCACTGAAGCTTTCTTT
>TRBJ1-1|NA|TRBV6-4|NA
CASTKRREEDTEAFF
TGTGCCAGCACCAAAAGGAGGGAGGAGGACACTGAAGCTTTCTTT
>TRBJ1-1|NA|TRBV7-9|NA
CASSLTTNTEAFF
TGTGCCAGCAGCTTAACAACGAACACTGAAGCTTTCTTT
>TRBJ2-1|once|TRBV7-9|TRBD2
CASSLVGGGVHEQFF
TGTGCCAGCAGCTTAGTCGGGGGAGGGGTACATGAGCAGTTCTTC
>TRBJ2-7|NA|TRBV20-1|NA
CSAREVFRGSSYEQYF
TGCAGTGCTAGAGAGGTTTTCAGGGGTAGCTCCTACGAGCAGTACTTC